A single count supports the clone carrying this TCR beta chain. Indicated time point: peripheral blood 6 weeks after treatment start. This entry comes from a study of PD-L1 blockade in urothelial cancer. Study as a whole: Patients went on atezolizumab in the mid-2010s, receiving 1,200 mg intravenously every 3 weeks. The patients had undergone anywhere from 0 to 3 prior chemotherapy regimens.

This CDR3 spans 15 amino acids. Trimming stripped 6 bases from V and 4 bases from J, with 17 bases between. Per germline, CDR1 SSHAT and CDR2 FNYEAQ (reference sequence). This table comes from immunoSEQ multiplex PCR, and its TCRdb copy is limited to in-frame clones, with some not included. The data hold 20,000 to 25,000 clones, with about 93% observed a single time. Sequenced here: PBMCs, sampled around atezolizumab (anti-PD-L1) treatment. The V call is TRBV7-7, the J call TRBJ2-3; D perhaps matches TRBD1 (7 bases). The receptor was isolated from a woman aged 55-70 years with urothelial cancer. The CDR3 reads CASSRRQGGPDTQYF. In DNA, the CDR3 is TGTGCCAGCAGTCGCCGACAGGGAGGCCCAGATACGCAGTATTTT.